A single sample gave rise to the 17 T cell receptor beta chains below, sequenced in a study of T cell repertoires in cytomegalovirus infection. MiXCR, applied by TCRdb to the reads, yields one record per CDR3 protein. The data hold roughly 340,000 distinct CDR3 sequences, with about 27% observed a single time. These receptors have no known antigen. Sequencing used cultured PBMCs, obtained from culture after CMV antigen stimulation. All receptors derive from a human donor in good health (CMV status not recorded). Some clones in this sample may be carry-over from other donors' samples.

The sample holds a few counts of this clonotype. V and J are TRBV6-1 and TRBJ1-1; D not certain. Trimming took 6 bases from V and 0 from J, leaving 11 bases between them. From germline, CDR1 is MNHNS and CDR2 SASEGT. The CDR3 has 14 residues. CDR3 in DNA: TGTGCCAGCAGGAAGACGGTAATGAACACTGAAGCTTTCTTT. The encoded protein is CASRKTVMNTEAFF.

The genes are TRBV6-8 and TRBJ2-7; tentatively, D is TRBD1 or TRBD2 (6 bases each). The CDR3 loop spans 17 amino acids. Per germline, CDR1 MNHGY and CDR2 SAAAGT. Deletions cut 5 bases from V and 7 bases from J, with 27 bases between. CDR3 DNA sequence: TGTGCCAGCAGTGCGCCGACTGTGGGGGGCGAGTCCGATGAGCAGTACTTC. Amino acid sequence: CASSAPTVGGESDEQYF.

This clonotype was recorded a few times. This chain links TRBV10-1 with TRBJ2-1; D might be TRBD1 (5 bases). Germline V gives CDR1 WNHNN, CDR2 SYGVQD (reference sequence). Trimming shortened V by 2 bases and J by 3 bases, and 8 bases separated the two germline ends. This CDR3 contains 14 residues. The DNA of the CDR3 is TGCGCCAGCAGTGAGGGGGCTGGCTACAATGAGCAGTTCTTC. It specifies CASSEGAGYNEQFF.

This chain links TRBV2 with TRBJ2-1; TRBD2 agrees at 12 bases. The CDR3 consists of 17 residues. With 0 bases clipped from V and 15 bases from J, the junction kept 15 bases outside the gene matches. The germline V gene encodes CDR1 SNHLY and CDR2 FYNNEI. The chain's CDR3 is CASSEALTSGSSGRRFF. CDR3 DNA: TGTGCCAGCAGTGAAGCGCTGACTAGCGGGAGTTCCGGCCGGCGGTTCTTC.

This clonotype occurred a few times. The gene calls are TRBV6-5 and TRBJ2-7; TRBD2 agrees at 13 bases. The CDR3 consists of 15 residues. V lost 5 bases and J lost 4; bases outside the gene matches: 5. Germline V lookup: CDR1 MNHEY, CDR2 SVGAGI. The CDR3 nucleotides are TGTGCCAGCAGTCAGACTAGCGGGAGGAGGTACGAGCAGTACTTC. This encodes CASSQTSGRRYEQYF.

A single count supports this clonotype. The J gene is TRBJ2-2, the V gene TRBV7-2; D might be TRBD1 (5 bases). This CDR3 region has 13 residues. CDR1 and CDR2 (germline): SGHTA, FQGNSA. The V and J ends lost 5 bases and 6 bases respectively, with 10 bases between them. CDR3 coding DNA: TGTGCCAGCAGCCGACAGTTGCCCGGGGAGCTGTTTTTT. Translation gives CASSRQLPGELFF.

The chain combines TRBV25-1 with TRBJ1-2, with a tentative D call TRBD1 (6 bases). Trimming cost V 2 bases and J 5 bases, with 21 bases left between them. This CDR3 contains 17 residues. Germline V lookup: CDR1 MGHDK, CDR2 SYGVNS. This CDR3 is CASSEGTRGRSGYGYTF. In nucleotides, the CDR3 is TGTGCCAGCAGTGAAGGAACCCGGGGGCGGTCGGGGTATGGCTACACCTTC.

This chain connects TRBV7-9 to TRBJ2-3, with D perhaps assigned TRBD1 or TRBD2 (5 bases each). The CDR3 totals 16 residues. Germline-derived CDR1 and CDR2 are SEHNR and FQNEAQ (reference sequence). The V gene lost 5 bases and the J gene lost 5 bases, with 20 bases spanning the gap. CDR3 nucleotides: TGTGCCAGCAGCGGGGCTTCGGTGGGAGTGCAAGATACGCAGTATTTT. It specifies CASSGASVGVQDTQYF.

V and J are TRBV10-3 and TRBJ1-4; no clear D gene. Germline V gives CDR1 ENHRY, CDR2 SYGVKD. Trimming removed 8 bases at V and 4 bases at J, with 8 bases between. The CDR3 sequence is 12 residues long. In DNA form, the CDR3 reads TGTGCCATCGGGTGGATTAATGAAAAACTGTTTTTT. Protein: CAIGWINEKLFF.

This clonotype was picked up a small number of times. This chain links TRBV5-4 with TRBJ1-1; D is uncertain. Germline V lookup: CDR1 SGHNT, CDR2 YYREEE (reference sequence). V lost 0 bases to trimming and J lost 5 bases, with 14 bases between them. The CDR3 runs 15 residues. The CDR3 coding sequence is TGTGCCAGCAGCTTGGAGGGCAACGGTGTAACTGAAGCTTTCTTT. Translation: CASSLEGNGVTEAFF.

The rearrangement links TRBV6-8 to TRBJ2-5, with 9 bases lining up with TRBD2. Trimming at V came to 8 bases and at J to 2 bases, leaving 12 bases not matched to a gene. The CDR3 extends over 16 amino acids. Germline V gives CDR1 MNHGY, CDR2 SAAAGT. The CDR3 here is CASGTASGETQETQYF. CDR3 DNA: TGTGCCAGCGGAACTGCTAGCGGGGAGACACAAGAGACCCAGTACTTC.

CDR3: CSASFRQGANQPQHF. CDR3 coding DNA: TGCAGTGCTAGTTTCCGACAGGGGGCTAATCAGCCCCAGCATTTT. V is TRBV20-1 and J is TRBJ1-5, with 10 bases lining up with TRBD1. The V gene's germline CDR1 is DFQATT and CDR2 SNEGSKA (reference sequence). V gave up 3 bases and J gave up 4 bases; unmatched junction bases: 6. The CDR3 sequence is 15 residues long.

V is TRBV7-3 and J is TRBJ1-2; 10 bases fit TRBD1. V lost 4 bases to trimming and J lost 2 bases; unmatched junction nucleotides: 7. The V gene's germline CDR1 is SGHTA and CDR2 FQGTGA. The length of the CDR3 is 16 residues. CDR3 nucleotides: TGTGCCAGCAGCTCCCGGACAGGGGGAATCAACTATGGCTACACCTTC. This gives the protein CASSSRTGGINYGYTF. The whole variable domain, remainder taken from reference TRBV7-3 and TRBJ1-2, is GAGVSQTPSNKVTEKGKYVELRCDPISGHTALYWYRQSLGQGPEFLIYFQGTGAADDSGLPNDRFFAVRPEGSVSTLKIQRTERGDSAVYLCASSSRTGGINYGYTFGSGTRLTVV.

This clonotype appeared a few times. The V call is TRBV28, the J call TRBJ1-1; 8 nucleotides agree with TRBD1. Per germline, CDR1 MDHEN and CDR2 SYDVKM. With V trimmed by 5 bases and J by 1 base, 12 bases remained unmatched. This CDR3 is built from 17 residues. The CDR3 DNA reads TGTGCCAGCAGTCCCTCTGGACAGGGCCCGAGGAACACTGAAGCTTTCTTT. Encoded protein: CASSPSGQGPRNTEAFF. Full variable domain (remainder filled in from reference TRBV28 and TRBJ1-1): DVKVTQSSRYLVKRTGEKVFLECVQDMDHENMFWYRQDPGLGLRLIYFSYDVKMKEKGDIPEGYSVSREKKERFSLILESASTNQTSMYLCASSPSGQGPRNTEAFFGQGTRLTVV.

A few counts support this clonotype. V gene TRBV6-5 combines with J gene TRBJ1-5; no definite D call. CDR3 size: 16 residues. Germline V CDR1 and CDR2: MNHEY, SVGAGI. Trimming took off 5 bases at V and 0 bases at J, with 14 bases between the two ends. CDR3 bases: TGTGCCAGCAGTACCACCGTACACTATAGCAATCAGCCCCAGCATTTT. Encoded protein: CASSTTVHYSNQPQHF.

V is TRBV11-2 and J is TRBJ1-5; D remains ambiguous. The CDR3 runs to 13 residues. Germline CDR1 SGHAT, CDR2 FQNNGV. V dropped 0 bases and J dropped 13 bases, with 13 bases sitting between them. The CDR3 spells CASSLDDSGVQHF. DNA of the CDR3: TGTGCCAGCAGCTTAGACGACTCAGGAGTTCAGCATTTT.

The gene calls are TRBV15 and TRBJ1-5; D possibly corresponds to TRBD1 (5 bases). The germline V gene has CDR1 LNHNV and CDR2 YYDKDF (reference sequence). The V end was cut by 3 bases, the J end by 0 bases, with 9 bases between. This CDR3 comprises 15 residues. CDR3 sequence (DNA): TGTGCCACCAGCAGGGACATCTTTAGCAATCAGCCCCAGCATTTT. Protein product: CATSRDIFSNQPQHF.